This T cell receptor beta chain was sequenced for a study of blood T cell repertoires in COVID-19. Study summary: PBMCs, B-cell-depleted T cells, or T cells provided the cDNA or gDNA that made up the material.

This clone was observed a few times. Original handling: Nucleated cell number was recorded as an estimate derived from reference gene primer amplification. Only in-frame clones appear in the TCRdb table, and some are missing; sequencing was by immunoSEQ multiplex PCR. Clonal size and the V and J genes are those of that table, whereas D and trimming came from the DNA. This repertoire shows 150,000 to 200,000 clones, 70% to 90% found once; its top ten account for about 5%. Germline V CDR1 and CDR2: LNHDA, SQIVND (reference sequence). The CDR3 is made up of 15 amino acids. V lost 4 bases, J lost 3 bases, and 13 bases lay in between.

This rearrangement joins TRBV19 to TRBJ2-1, with D perhaps TRBD1 (6 bases). The sequence came from a human donor in a cohort sampled during active COVID-19. Sequences were obtained from peripheral blood. CDR3 residues: CASSTSTGYYNEQFF. The CDR3 DNA follows: TGTGCCAGTAGTACCTCGACAGGATACTACAATGAGCAGTTCTTC.